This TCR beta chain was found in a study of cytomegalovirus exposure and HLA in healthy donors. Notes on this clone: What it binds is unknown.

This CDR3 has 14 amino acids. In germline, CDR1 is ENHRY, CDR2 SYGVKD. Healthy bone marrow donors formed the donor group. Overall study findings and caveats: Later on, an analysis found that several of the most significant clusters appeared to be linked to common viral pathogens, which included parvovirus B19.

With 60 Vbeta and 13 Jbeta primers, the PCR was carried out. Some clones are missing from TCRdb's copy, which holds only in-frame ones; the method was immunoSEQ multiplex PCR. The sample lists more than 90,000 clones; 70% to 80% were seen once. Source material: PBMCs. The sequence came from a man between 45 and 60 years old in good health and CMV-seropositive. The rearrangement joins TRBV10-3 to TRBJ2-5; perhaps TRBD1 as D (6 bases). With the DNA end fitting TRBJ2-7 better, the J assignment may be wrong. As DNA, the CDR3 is TGTGCCATCAGTGGTGGCAGGGGTTCGCACGAGCAGTACTTC. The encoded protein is CAISGGRGSHEQYF.